This T cell receptor beta chain was sequenced in a study of T cells in localized non-small cell lung cancer. Study conclusions and caveats: Out of the top 100 tumor clones, a median around 56 were seen in adjacent lung. It remains possible that heterogeneity exists, since only one tumor region was sequenced. In the blood, greater T cell density corresponded to longer overall survival. Clonality peaked in uninvolved adjacent lung rather than tumor.

This table comes from immunoSEQ multiplex PCR, and its TCRdb copy is limited to in-frame clones, with some not included. The table lists about 59,000 clones, about nine tenths of them singletons. As for this clone: Its antigen is currently unknown.

The CDR3 loop spans 15 amino acids. After removal of 6 bases from V and 2 bases from J, the junction contained 4 bases not matched to a gene. Germline V gene lookup returns CDR1 MNHEY and CDR2 SVGAGI. This chain uses TRBV6-5 with TRBJ2-1, with 10 bases fitting TRBD1. The receptor was derived from a man between 35 and 75 years old with stage I lung adenocarcinoma. The source was peripheral blood, collected before any cancer treatment. The CDR3 sequence is CASRTGTGAYNEQFF. For the CDR3, the DNA is TGTGCCAGCAGAACTGGGACAGGGGCCTACAATGAGCAGTTCTTC.